The clone carrying this T cell receptor beta chain was picked up a small number of times. Its antigen is currently unknown. All patients were untreated before thyroid surgery. In the study's own analysis: Built for papillary thyroid cancer, a distant-metastasis classifier drew on CDR3 differences across clinicopathological groups. TCRdb redid the clone calls on the PCR reads using MiXCR. Clone size and V and J calls follow TCRdb, not the original study. The data hold under 4,500 clones, with approximately 40% observed a single time. Unmatched junction bases numbered 4, after V lost 6 bases and J lost 3 bases. CDR3 length: 14 amino acids. The data belong to a study of metastatic and nonmetastatic thyroid tumors. Turning to the study itself: Comparative analysis of repertoires was undertaken across blood and tumor or nodule tissue obtained from malignant and benign thyroid patients. General observations from the study: Malignant tumors reportedly showed significantly higher TCR beta diversity than benign nodules in both blood and tumor.

The chain carries TRBV12-3 or TRBV12-4 and TRBJ1-2; TRBD1 aligns across 10 bases. The specimen was tumor tissue. This clonotype originated in a male donor with papillary thyroid cancer or a benign thyroid nodule (not recorded which). Some clones in this sample may be carry-over from other donors' samples. The CDR3 sequence: CASSRDRGYYGYTF. The DNA of the CDR3 is TGTGCCAGCAGCCGGGACAGGGGATACTATGGCTACACCTTC.